These T cell receptor beta chains were read from a single sample in a study of T cell responses to AZD1222 COVID-19 vaccine. TCRdb's copy holds only in-frame clones and misses some; the assay was immunoSEQ multiplex PCR. The data hold 150,000 to 200,000 clones, with just over 85% observed a single time. The sequencing used peripheral blood, collected 28 days after the second AZD1222 dose. The receptors derive from an adult who received the AZD1222 COVID-19 vaccine. CDR3s include the opening cysteine and the closing phenylalanine or tryptophan. Each record gives: D gene, J gene, V gene, CDR3 DNA, CDR3 protein. D genes are given only for firm matches.

D: TRBD2; J: TRBJ2-7; V: TRBV9; DNA: TGTGCCAGCAGCGTAGAGGGGACTAGTCCCTACGAGCAGTACTTC; CDR3: CASSVEGTSPYEQYF
D: TRBD1; J: TRBJ2-6; V: TRBV29-1; DNA: TGCAGCGTCTATTCGGGACAGGGGGCCTGGTCTGGGGCCAACGTCCTGACTTTC; CDR3: CSVYSGQGAWSGANVLTF
D: -; J: TRBJ1-1; V: TRBV9; DNA: TGTGCCAGCAGCGTAGCTACCATGAACACTGAAGCTTTCTTT; CDR3: CASSVATMNTEAFF
D: -; J: TRBJ1-6; V: TRBV9; DNA: TGTGCCAGCAGCGCTGGTGAACTCGGGTCACCCCTCCACTTT; CDR3: CASSAGELGSPLHF
D: -; J: TRBJ1-5; V: TRBV18; DNA: TGTGCCAGCTCACCCCGCAATCAGCCCCAGCATTTT; CDR3: CASSPRNQPQHF
D: TRBD1; J: TRBJ2-2; V: TRBV30; DNA: TGTGCCTGGGGGACAGGGCCGAACACCGGGGAGCTGTTTTTT; CDR3: CAWGTGPNTGELFF
D: -; J: TRBJ2-7; V: TRBV7-2; DNA: TGTGCCAGCAGCTTGGCGGCCAGCTCCTACGAGCAGTACTTC; CDR3: CASSLAASSYEQYF
D: -; J: TRBJ2-3; V: TRBV28; DNA: TGTGCCAGCAGTTTAGGATCGCGCGGGTATTTT; CDR3: CASSLGSRGYF
D: -; J: TRBJ2-1; V: TRBV6-2/TRBV6-3; DNA: TGTGCCAGCAGTTACCCCTACAATGAGCAGTTCTTC; CDR3: CASSYPYNEQFF
D: -; J: TRBJ2-3; V: TRBV5-4; DNA: TGTGCCAGCAGCTCCGGGGGCGATACGCAGTATTTT; CDR3: CASSSGGDTQYF
D: -; J: TRBJ2-1; V: TRBV7-9; DNA: TGTGCCAGCAGCTTAAACGGGGTCGAGCAGTTCTTC; CDR3: CASSLNGVEQFF
D: TRBD1; J: TRBJ1-2; V: TRBV30; DNA: TGTGCCTGGAGTACCGGACAGGGAGGTAACTATGGCTACACCTTC; CDR3: CAWSTGQGGNYGYTF
D: TRBD1; J: TRBJ1-1; V: TRBV27; DNA: TGTGCCAGCAAATTCTTAACCGGGACAGGGGAAACTGAAGCTTTCTTT; CDR3: CASKFLTGTGETEAFF
D: -; J: TRBJ1-4; V: TRBV7-2; DNA: TGTGCCAGCAGCCCCGGGCCTAGCGATGAAAAACTGTTTTTT; CDR3: CASSPGPSDEKLFF
D: -; J: TRBJ1-3; V: TRBV10-3; DNA: TGTGCCATCAGGAGCGGGGTGGCAGGGACAAGCTCTGGAAACACCATATATTTT; CDR3: CAIRSGVAGTSSGNTIYF
D: -; J: TRBJ1-6; V: TRBV21-1; DNA: TGTGCCAGCAGCAACCCGGGACAGGGGGCGTTTAATTCACCCCTCCACTTT; CDR3: CASSNPGQGAFNSPLHF
D: TRBD1; J: TRBJ2-7; V: TRBV7-3; DNA: TGTGCCAGCAGCCACGGACAGGGGGGCTCCTACGAGCAGTACTTC; CDR3: CASSHGQGGSYEQYF